A selection of T cell receptor beta chains follows, all from one sample in a study of blood T cells in healthy people across ages. TCRdb re-analysed the 5' RACE reads in MiXCR, keeping a single row per CDR3 protein. Of some 900,000 distinct CDR3 sequences listed, 45% to 50% are singletons. The specimen was blood. Receptors were obtained from a man aged 25 to 40 in good health. CDR3s include the opening cysteine and the closing phenylalanine or tryptophan. D genes are given only for firm matches. Rows may omit the clone size; those that give it use once, few, many or a size class.

TGCAGCGTTGAAAGGGCCGGCCAGTACCAAAAGACCCAGTACTTC	CSVERAGQYQKTQYF	.	TRBV29-1	TRBJ2-5	.
TGCGCCAGCAGCTTGAAAGCTCTGGGGCAGGGGGCAAAGACCCAGTACTTC	CASSLKALGQGAKTQYF	TRBD1	TRBV5-1	TRBJ2-5	.
TGTGCCAGCAGTTCTAGCGGGGTATACGAGCAGTACTTC	CASSSSGVYEQYF	TRBD2	TRBV6-5	TRBJ2-7	many
TGTGCCAGCCTAGGACAGGGTTCCTACGAGCAGTACTTC	CASLGQGSYEQYF	TRBD1	TRBV6-6	TRBJ2-7	.
TGTGCCAGCAGCTTAACCCAACCGGAGACCCAGTACTTC	CASSLTQPETQYF	.	TRBV7-2	TRBJ2-5	.
TGTGCCAGCAGCTTAAGAGGGGGGACAGGGGTCAATGAGCAGTTCTTC	CASSLRGGTGVNEQFF	TRBD1	TRBV7-2	TRBJ2-1	once
TGTGCCAGCAGCTTGCCCGAGAGCTCTGGGGCCAACGTCCTGACTTTC	CASSLPESSGANVLTF	.	TRBV5-6	TRBJ2-6	few
TGTGCCAGCAGGTTGGGGGGACAGATCTCCTACGAGCAGTACTTC	CASRLGGQISYEQYF	.	TRBV7-2	TRBJ2-7	.
TGTGCCAGCAGAGGCGGGGGGGCTGATACGCAGTATTTT	CASRGGGADTQYF	TRBD2	TRBV7-6	TRBJ2-3	few
TGTGCCAGCAGGAAAGGGTTGCTGAACACTGAAGCTTTCTTT	CASRKGLLNTEAFF	.	TRBV7-2	TRBJ1-1	.
TGCAGTGCCCGAATCCCAAGGACAGGGGGCTTCTATGGCTACACCTTC	CSARIPRTGGFYGYTF	TRBD1	TRBV20-1	TRBJ1-2	few
TGTGCCACCAGCAGATCAAAGACCCCCTCCGGTGAGCAGTTCTTC	CATSRSKTPSGEQFF	.	TRBV15	TRBJ2-1	.
TGTGCCAGCAGACCGCCGGCGCACTATGGCTACACCTTC	CASRPPAHYGYTF	.	TRBV12-3/TRBV12-4	TRBJ1-2	few